This TCR beta chain was captured by sequencing in a study of low-dose radiotherapy and immunotherapy resistance in tumors. Across the whole study: Cohort 1 was given 0.5 Gy fractions every 2 weeks, 6.5 Gy in total. Dosing of intravenous cyclophosphamide at 200 mg/m2 occurred every two weeks and took place one day prior to radiation and immunotherapy. With cycle 1 day 1 as the start, patients took oral aspirin 300 mg daily for four cycles.

Time point specified: after trial treatment. Treatment noted: LDRT plus nivolumab, ipilimumab, low-dose cyclophosphamide and aspirin (RACIN trial). All eligible patients presented with advanced solid tumors that contained no tumor-infiltrating lymphocytes. TRAV- and TRBV-specific primers primed first-strand cDNA, covering alpha and beta chains. Both a constant-region primer and a V-primer adapter served to amplify TCRs across 15 to 20 PCR cycles. TCRdb redid the calling of the reads with MiXCR, one entry per CDR3 protein. This table has around 80,000 distinct CDR3 sequences, 15% to 20% appearing once. Per germline, CDR1 KGHDR and CDR2 SFDVKD. The CDR3 is 16 amino acids. Trimming removed 3 bases from V and 11 bases from J, with 24 bases in between. Concerning this clonotype: A single base is all that separates this from a far larger clone, so a read error is likely.

The rearrangement links TRBV24-1 to TRBJ2-5; D may be TRBD2 (6 bases). The input for sequencing was PBMCs, taken after low-dose radiotherapy plus immunotherapy. The source is a male donor with prostate cancer. The CDR3 loop reads CATSDLRDLSPNEQYF. CDR3 sequence (DNA): TGTGCCACCAGTGATCTCCGGGACTTAAGCCCCAATGAGCAGTACTTC.